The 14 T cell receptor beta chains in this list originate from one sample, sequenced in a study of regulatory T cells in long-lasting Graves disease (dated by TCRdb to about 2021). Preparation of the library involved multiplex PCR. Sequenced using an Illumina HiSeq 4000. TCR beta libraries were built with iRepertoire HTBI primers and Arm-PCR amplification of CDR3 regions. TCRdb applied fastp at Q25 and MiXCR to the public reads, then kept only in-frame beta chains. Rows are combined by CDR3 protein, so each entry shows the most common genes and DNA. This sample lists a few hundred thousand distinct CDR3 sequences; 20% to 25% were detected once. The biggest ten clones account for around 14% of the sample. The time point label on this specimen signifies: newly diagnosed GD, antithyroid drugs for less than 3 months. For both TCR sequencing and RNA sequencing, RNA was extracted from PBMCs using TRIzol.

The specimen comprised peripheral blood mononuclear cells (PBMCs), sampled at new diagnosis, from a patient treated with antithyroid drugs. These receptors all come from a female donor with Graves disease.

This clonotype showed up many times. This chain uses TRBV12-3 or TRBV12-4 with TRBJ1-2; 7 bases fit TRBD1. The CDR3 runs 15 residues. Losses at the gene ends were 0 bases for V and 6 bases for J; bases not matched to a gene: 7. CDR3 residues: CASSLANRDSHGYTF. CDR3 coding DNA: TGTGCCAGCAGTTTAGCGAACCGGGACAGCCATGGCTACACCTTC.

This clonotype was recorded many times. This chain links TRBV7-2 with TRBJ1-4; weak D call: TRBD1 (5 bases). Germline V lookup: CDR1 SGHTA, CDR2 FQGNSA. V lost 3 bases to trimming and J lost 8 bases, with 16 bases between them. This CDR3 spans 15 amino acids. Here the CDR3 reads CASSFRGGYEEKLFF. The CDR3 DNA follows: TGTGCCAGCAGCTTTCGGGGGGGGTATGAAGAAAAACTGTTTTTT.

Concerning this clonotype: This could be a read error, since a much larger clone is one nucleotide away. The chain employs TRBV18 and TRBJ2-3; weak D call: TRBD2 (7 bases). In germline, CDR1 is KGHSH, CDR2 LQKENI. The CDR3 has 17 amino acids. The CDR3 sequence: CGSSPLGGGLSTDTQYF. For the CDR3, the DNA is TGTGGCAGCTCACCCCTGGGCGGGGGCCTAAGCACAGATACGCAGTATTTT.

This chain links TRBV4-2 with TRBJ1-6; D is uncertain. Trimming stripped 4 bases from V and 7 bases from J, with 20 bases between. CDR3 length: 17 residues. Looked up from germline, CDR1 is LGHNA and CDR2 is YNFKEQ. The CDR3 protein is CASSRENMLERNSPLHF. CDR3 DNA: TGTGCCAGCAGCCGGGAAAATATGCTCGAGCGGAATTCACCCCTCCACTTT.

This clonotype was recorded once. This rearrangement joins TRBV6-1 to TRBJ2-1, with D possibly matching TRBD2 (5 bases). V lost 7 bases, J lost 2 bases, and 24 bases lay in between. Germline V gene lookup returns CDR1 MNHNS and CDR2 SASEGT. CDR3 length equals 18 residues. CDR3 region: CASTEDLYRGAAYNEQFF. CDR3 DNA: TGTGCCAGCACCGAGGACTTGTACCGGGGTGCGGCCTACAATGAGCAGTTCTTC.

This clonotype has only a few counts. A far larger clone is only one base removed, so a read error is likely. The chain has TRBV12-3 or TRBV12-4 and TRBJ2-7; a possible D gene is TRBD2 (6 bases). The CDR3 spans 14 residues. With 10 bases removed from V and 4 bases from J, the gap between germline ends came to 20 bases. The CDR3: CANSPGLGRYEQYF. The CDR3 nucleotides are TGTGCCAACAGCCCGGGACTGGGTCGTTACGAGCAGTACTTC.

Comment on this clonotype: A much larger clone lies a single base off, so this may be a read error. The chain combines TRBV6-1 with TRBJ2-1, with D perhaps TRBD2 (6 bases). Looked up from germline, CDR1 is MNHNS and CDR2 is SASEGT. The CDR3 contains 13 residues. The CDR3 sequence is CAGRPGLKNEQFF. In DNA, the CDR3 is TGTGCCGGCAGGCCGGGACTCAAAAATGAGCAGTTCTTC.

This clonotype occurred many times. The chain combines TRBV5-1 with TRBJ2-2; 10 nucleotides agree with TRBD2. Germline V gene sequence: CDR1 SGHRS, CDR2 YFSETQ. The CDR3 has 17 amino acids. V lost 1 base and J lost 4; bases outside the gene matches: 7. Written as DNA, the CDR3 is TGCGCCAGCAGCTTGATTGTAGCGGGAGGTCTCACCGGGGAGCTGTTTTTT. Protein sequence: CASSLIVAGGLTGELFF.

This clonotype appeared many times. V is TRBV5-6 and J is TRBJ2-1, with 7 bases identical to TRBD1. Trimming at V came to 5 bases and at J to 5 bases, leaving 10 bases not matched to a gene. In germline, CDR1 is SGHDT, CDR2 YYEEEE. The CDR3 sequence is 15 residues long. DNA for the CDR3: TGTGCCAGCAGTCCCACCGGGACAGCGAACAATGAGCAGTTCTTC. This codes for CASSPTGTANNEQFF.

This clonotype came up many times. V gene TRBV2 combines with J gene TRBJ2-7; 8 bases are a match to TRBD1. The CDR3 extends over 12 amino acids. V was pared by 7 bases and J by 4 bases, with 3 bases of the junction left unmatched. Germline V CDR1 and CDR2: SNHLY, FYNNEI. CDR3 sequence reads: CASKDRGYEQYF. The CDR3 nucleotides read TGTGCCAGCAAAGACAGGGGATACGAGCAGTACTTC.

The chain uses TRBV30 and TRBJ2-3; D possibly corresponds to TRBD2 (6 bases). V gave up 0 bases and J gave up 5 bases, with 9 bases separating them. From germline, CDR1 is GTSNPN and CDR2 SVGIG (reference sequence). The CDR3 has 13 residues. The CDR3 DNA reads TGTGCCTGGAGTGTTGGCGGGGAAGATACGCAGTATTTT. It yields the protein CAWSVGGEDTQYF.

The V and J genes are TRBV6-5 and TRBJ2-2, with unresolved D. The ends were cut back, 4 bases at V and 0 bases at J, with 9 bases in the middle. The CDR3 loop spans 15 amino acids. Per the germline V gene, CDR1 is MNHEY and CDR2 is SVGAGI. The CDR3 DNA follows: TGTGCCAGCAGTTCCCGGGTAGCGAACACCGGGGAGCTGTTTTTT. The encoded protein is CASSSRVANTGELFF.

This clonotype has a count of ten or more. The CDR3 nucleotides are TGCAGTGCTAGAGAGGGGGTGGCGAACACTGAAGCTTTCTTT. Its translation is CSAREGVANTEAFF. V gene TRBV20-1 combines with J gene TRBJ1-1, with a possible D match to TRBD1 (5 bases). The CDR3 has 14 amino acids. CDR1 and CDR2 from the germline V gene are DFQATT and SNEGSKA (reference sequence). Trimming removed 0 bases from V and 1 base from J, with 9 bases in between.

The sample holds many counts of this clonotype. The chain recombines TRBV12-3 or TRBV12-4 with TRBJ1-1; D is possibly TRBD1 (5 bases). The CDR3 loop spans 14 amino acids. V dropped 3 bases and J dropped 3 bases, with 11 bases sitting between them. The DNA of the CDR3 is TGTGCCAGCAGTTTTTGGACAAGGGACACTGAAGCTTTCTTT. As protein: CASSFWTRDTEAFF.